This T cell receptor (beta chain) was identified during a study of CD8 T cells in Susac syndrome. After extraction with the RNeasy kit, about 0.5 to 1 ug of the RNA was reverse transcribed using random hexamers. It was immunoSEQ multiplex PCR that amplified TCR beta CDR3 across 54 Vbeta and 13 Jbeta. TCRdb fed the immunoSEQ multiplex PCR reads into MiXCR, producing one record per CDR3 protein. The sample yields 400,000 to 550,000 distinct CDR3 sequences, around 85% seen once. The patients serving as multiple sclerosis controls were treatment-naive. They had stable or active relapsing-remitting disease and fulfilled revised McDonald criteria. TEMRA cells were enriched by FACS, while CD8+ and CD4+ T cells were obtained through a negative isolation that was performed magnetically. CDR1 is GTSNPN, CDR2 SVGIG, per germline (reference sequence). Trimming stripped 1 base from V and 6 bases from J, with 9 bases between. The CDR3 consists of 12 residues.

Study outcomes and limitations: The number of individuals included in the study's TCR sequencing and HLA analysis was acknowledged as relatively small.

This clonotype was recorded a few times. Its cognate antigen is unknown. V usage is TRBV30 and J usage is TRBJ1-1; D call uncertain. The TCR sequence derives from a human donor with multiple sclerosis. Sequencing input: CD8+ T cells from PBMCs. The CDR3 spells CAWSEVAAEAFF. The CDR3 region has the DNA TGTGCCTGGAGTGAGGTCGCGGCTGAAGCTTTCTTT.